The source of this TCR beta chain is a study of shared clonotypes between healthy human individuals. The CDR3 covers 16 residues. Germline CDR1 SEHNR, CDR2 FQNEAQ (reference sequence). V dropped 8 bases and J dropped 5; count of bases not matched to a gene: 12. PBMC DNA, left unsorted, was sequenced on ten immunoSEQ deep assay plates. In the authors' methods: Quality scores were absent from the junction-only immunoSEQ sequences, so filtering differed. The method was immunoSEQ multiplex PCR; TCRdb's version includes in-frame clones alone and lacks a portion of them. That table furnishes V, J and clone size, whereas the DNA furnished D and trimming. This table has hundreds of thousands of clones, 75% to 85% appearing once.

The chain uses TRBV7-9 and TRBJ2-1, with 10 bases lining up with TRBD2. This clonotype was sampled from a woman aged 40 to 50 in good health. Some clones in this sample may be carry-over from other donors' samples. Sequencing was performed on PBMCs. The CDR3 loop is CASLSSGTSADNEQFF. The CDR3, as DNA: TGTGCCAGCCTGTCTTCCGGGACTAGCGCAGACAATGAGCAGTTCTTC.